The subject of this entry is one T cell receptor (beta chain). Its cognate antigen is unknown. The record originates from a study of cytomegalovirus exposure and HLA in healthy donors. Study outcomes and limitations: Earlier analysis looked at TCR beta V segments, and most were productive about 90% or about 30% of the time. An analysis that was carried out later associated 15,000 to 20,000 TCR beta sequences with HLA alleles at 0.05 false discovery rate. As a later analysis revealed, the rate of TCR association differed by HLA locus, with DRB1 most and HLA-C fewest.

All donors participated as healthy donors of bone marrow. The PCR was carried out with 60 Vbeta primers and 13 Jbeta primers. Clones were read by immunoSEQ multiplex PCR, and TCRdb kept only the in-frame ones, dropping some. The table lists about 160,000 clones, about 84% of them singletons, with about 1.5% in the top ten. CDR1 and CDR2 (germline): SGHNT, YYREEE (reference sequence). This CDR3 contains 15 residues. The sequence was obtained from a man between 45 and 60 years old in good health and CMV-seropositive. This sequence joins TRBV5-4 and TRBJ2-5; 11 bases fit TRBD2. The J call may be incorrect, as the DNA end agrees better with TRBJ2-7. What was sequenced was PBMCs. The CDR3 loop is CASSLISGGDYEQYF. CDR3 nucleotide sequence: TGTGCCAGCAGCTTGATTAGCGGGGGGGACTACGAGCAGTACTTC.